These T cell receptor beta chains were read from a single sample in a study of T cell changes during pregnancy in multiple sclerosis. The protocol was immunoSEQ multiplex PCR, while the TCRdb copy is restricted to in-frame clones and leaves out a portion. The sample consists of tens of thousands of clones, 70% to 90% of them appearing once. Here the sequenced sample was CD4+ T cells from peripheral blood mononuclear cells, taken in the first trimester of pregnancy. Receptors were obtained from a female donor with multiple sclerosis, enrolled in a pregnancy study. CDR3s include the opening cysteine and the closing phenylalanine or tryptophan. The D gene is left open where the match is weak. Clone size is given for some rows only: seen once, a few or many times, or a class if the clone is expanded.

J gene | V gene | D gene | clone size | CDR3 protein | CDR3 DNA
TRBJ2-2 | TRBV5-4 | NA | once | CASSSYGVNTGELFF | TGTGCCAGCAGCTCCTACGGGGTAAACACCGGGGAGCTGTTTTTT
TRBJ1-2 | TRBV7-9 | NA | NA | CASSPFGGESSGYTF | TGTGCCAGCAGCCCCTTTGGGGGGGAAAGTAGTGGCTACACCTTC
TRBJ2-5 | TRBV2 | TRBD1 | NA | CASWDRGRETQYF | TGTGCCAGCTGGGACAGGGGGCGAGAGACCCAGTACTTC
TRBJ2-7 | TRBV27 | TRBD2 | NA | CASSLLAPPYEQYF | TGTGCCAGCAGTCTACTAGCGCCCCCCTACGAGCAGTACTTC
TRBJ2-5 | TRBV9 | TRBD2 | NA | CASTGPGTSGRAGQETQYF | TGTGCCAGCACCGGGCCCGGGACTAGCGGGAGGGCCGGCCAAGAGACCCAGTACTTC
TRBJ1-2 | TRBV7-9 | NA | NA | CASSLEGYGYTF | TGTGCCAGCAGCTTGGAGGGCTATGGCTACACCTTC
TRBJ2-1 | TRBV11-3 | TRBD2 | few | CASSSELAGHDNEQFF | TGTGCCAGCAGCTCAGAACTAGCGGGACATGACAATGAGCAGTTCTTC
TRBJ1-1 | TRBV19 | NA | once | CASRGTRTEAFF | TGTGCCAGTAGGGGCACGAGAACTGAAGCTTTCTTT
TRBJ2-7 | TRBV6-1 | NA | NA | CATRSSYEQYF | TGTGCCACGCGGAGCTCCTACGAGCAGTACTTC
TRBJ2-1 | TRBV19 | TRBD2 | NA | CASSTAGGGRNEQFF | TGTGCCAGTAGTACCGCAGGCGGCGGGAGAAATGAGCAGTTCTTC
TRBJ1-1 | TRBV7-9 | NA | NA | CASSFDRMNTEAFF | TGTGCCAGCAGCTTTGACAGGATGAACACTGAAGCTTTCTTT
TRBJ2-1 | TRBV6-1 | NA | NA | CASTKDSYNEQFF | TGTGCCAGCACTAAGGACTCATACAATGAGCAGTTCTTC
TRBJ1-2 | TRBV2 | NA | NA | CASRPTGGTPNYGYTF | TGTGCCAGCAGACCCACTGGGGGGACGCCTAACTATGGCTACACCTTC
TRBJ1-1 | TRBV7-9 | NA | NA | CASSLTGSNTEAFF | TGTGCCAGCAGCTTAACGGGGTCGAACACTGAAGCTTTCTTT
TRBJ2-7 | TRBV9 | TRBD2 | once | CASSTGLAGGIYEQYF | TGTGCCAGCAGCACTGGACTAGCGGGAGGAATCTACGAGCAGTACTTC
TRBJ1-1 | TRBV27 | NA | NA | CASSFHRATEAFF | TGTGCCAGCAGTTTCCACAGGGCCACTGAAGCTTTCTTT
TRBJ2-1 | TRBV7-3 | TRBD2 | NA | CASSSTGGPYNEQFF | TGTGCCAGCAGCTCGACGGGGGGGCCCTACAATGAGCAGTTCTTC
TRBJ1-1 | TRBV5-6 | TRBD1 | NA | CASSALDRGTNTEAFF | TGTGCCAGCAGCGCGCTGGACAGGGGAACGAACACTGAAGCTTTCTTT
TRBJ1-5 | TRBV27 | NA | NA | CASSLGGERHQPQHF | TGTGCCAGCAGTTTAGGAGGGGAAAGGCATCAGCCCCAGCATTTT
TRBJ1-6 | TRBV19 | TRBD1 | NA | CATGDRSYYNSPLHF | TGTGCCACGGGGGACAGAAGCTACTATAATTCACCCCTCCACTTT
TRBJ1-1 | TRBV6-6 | NA | NA | CASSYGALNTEAFF | TGTGCCAGCAGTTACGGGGCTTTGAACACTGAAGCTTTCTTT
TRBJ1-2 | TRBV7-9 | TRBD1 | once | CASSPDRGPGGYTF | TGTGCCAGCAGCCCAGACAGGGGGCCCGGTGGCTACACCTTC
TRBJ1-5 | TRBV18 | NA | NA | CASSEAQGTQPQHF | TGTGCCAGCTCTGAGGCGCAGGGCACTCAGCCCCAGCATTTT
TRBJ2-5 | TRBV5-4 | NA | NA | CASSPTGLVQETQYF | TGTGCCAGCAGCCCGACTGGACTCGTTCAAGAGACCCAGTACTTC
TRBJ1-5 | TRBV6-1 | TRBD1 | NA | CASKTTGTQPQHF | TGTGCCAGCAAAACGACAGGGACTCAGCCCCAGCATTTT
TRBJ2-4 | TRBV7-6 | NA | NA | CASSPTGGDLAKNIQYF | TGTGCCAGCAGCCCTACAGGGGGGGACCTAGCCAAAAACATTCAGTACTTC
TRBJ2-5 | TRBV18 | TRBD2 | NA | CASSPSGRVETQYF | TGTGCCAGCTCTCCCAGCGGGAGGGTAGAGACCCAGTACTTC
TRBJ2-6 | TRBV4-1 | TRBD1 | NA | CASSRGQGTGANVLTF | TGCGCCAGCAGCCGAGGACAGGGAACTGGGGCCAACGTCCTGACTTTC
TRBJ1-2 | TRBV7-9 | TRBD1 | NA | CASSWGPDRGQSRGYTF | TGTGCCAGCAGCTGGGGGCCTGACAGGGGGCAGTCTCGCGGCTACACCTTC
TRBJ1-3 | TRBV5-4 | NA | NA | CASSLAESYTIYF | TGTGCCAGCAGCTTGGCCGAGTCGTACACCATATATTTT
TRBJ1-4 | TRBV6-6 | TRBD1 | few | CASRRQGEKLFF | TGTGCCAGCAGACGACAGGGTGAAAAACTGTTTTTT
TRBJ2-6 | TRBV19 | TRBD2 | NA | CASSDPGGFGANVLTF | TGTGCCAGTAGTGACCCGGGAGGATTTGGGGCCAACGTCCTGACTTTC
TRBJ2-7 | TRBV11-2 | NA | NA | CASSLMNRGTYEQYF | TGTGCCAGCAGCTTAATGAACCGGGGGACCTACGAGCAGTACTTC
TRBJ1-6 | TRBV9 | TRBD1 | NA | CASRDSDNSPLHF | TGTGCCAGCCGGGACAGTGATAATTCACCCCTCCACTTT
TRBJ1-2 | TRBV20-1 | NA | NA | CSARVLQGYTF | TGCAGTGCGAGGGTGCTCCAAGGCTACACCTTC
TRBJ2-7 | TRBV19 | TRBD1 | once | CASSIPGGAYEQYF | TGTGCCAGTAGTATCCCAGGGGGCGCCTACGAGCAGTACTTC
TRBJ2-5 | TRBV2 | TRBD2 | NA | CASSERSGRAVETQYF | TGTGCCAGCAGTGAACGGAGCGGGAGGGCCGTGGAGACCCAGTACTTC
TRBJ2-5 | TRBV5-1 | NA | NA | CASSSRVGPRGETQYF | TGCGCCAGCAGCTCGCGAGTGGGGCCCCGGGGGGAGACCCAGTACTTC
TRBJ1-1 | TRBV11-2 | TRBD1 | once | CASSFHRGQGTEAFF | TGTGCCAGCAGCTTTCACAGGGGGCAGGGGACTGAAGCTTTCTTT
TRBJ1-5 | TRBV6-1 | NA | NA | CASSVGTPGSNQPQHF | TGTGCCAGCAGTGTTGGGACTCCTGGTAGCAATCAGCCCCAGCATTTT
TRBJ2-1 | TRBV7-2 | TRBD2 | once | CASSPGTSGIVQFF | TGTGCCAGCAGCCCAGGGACTAGCGGGATAGTACAGTTCTTC